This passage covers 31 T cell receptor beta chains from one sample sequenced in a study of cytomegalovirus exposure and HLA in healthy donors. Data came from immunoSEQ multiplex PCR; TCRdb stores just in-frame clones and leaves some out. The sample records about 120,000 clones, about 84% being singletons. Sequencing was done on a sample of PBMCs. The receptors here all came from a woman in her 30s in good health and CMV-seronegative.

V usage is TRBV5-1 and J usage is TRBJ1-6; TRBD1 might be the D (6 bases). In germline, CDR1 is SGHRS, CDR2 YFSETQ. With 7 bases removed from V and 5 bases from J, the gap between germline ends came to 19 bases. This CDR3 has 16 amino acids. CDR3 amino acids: CASSPRQAYDNSPLHF. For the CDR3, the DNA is TGCGCCAGCTCCCCCCGACAGGCTTACGATAATTCACCCCTCCACTTT.

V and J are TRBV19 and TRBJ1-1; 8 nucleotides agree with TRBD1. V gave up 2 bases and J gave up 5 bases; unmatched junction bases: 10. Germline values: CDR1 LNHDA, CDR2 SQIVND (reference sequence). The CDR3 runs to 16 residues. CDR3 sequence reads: CASSIPSRTGRTEAFF. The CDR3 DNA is TGTGCCAGTAGTATACCATCGCGGACAGGGAGAACTGAAGCTTTCTTT.

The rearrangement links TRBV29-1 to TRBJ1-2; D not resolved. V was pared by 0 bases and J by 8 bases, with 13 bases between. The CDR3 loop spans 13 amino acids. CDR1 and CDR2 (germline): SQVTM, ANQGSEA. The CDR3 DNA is TGCAGCGTTGAAGAACCCTGGGAGGAGGGCTACACCTTC. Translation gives CSVEEPWEEGYTF.

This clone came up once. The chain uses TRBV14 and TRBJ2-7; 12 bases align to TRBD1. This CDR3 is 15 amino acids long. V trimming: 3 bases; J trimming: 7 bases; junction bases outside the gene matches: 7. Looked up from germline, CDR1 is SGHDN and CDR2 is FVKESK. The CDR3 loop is CASSQGQGALFEQYF. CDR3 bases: TGTGCCAGCAGCCAGGGACAGGGGGCTTTATTTGAGCAGTACTTC.

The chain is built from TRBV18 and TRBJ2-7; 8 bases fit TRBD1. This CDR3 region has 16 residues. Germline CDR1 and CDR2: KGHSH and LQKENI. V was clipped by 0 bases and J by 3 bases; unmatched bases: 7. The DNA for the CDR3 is TGTGCCAGCTCACCACCCCGGACAGGGATCGGCTACGAGCAGTACTTC. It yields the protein CASSPPRTGIGYEQYF.

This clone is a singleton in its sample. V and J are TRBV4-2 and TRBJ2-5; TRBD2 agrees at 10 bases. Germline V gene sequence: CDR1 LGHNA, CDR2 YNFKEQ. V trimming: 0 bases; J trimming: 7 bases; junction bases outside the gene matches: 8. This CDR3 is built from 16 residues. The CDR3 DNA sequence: TGTGCCAGCAGCCAAGATTCTAGCGGGGGTCCTCGGACCCAGTACTTC. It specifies CASSQDSSGGPRTQYF.

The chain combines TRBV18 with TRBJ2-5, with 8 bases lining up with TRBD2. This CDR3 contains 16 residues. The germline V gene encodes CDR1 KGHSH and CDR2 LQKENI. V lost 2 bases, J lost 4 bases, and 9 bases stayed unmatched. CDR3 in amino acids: CASSPYPGLARETQYF. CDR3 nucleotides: TGTGCCAGCTCACCATACCCCGGACTAGCCCGAGAGACCCAGTACTTC.

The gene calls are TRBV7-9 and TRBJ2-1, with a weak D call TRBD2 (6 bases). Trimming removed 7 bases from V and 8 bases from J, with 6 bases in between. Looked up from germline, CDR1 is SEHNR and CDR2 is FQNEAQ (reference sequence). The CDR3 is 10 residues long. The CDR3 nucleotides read TGTGCCAGCACGGGAGATGAGCAGTTCTTC. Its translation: CASTGDEQFF.

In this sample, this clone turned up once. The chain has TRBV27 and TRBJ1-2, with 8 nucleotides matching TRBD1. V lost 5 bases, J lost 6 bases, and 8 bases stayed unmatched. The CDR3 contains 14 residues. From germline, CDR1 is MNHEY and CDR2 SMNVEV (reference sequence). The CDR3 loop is CASSIAGTGNGYTF. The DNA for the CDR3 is TGTGCCAGCAGTATAGCCGGGACAGGTAATGGCTACACCTTC.

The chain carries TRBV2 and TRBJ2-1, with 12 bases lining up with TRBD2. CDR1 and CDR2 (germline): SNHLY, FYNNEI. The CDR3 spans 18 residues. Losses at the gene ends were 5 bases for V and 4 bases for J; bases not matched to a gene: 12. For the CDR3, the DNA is TGTGCCAGCAGTTACAAGATGACTAGCGGGGGCCAGTACAATGAGCAGTTCTTC. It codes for CASSYKMTSGGQYNEQFF.

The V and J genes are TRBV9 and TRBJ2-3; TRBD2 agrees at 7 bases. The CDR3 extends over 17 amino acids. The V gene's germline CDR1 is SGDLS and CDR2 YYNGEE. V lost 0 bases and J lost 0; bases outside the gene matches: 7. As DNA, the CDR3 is TGTGCCAGCAGCGTAGGGGTAGCGGGCTCTAGCACAGATACGCAGTATTTT. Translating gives CASSVGVAGSSTDTQYF.

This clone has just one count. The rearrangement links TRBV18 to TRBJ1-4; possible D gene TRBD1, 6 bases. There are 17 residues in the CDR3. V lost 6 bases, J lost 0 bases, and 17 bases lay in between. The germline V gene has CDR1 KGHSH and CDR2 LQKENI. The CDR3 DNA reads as TGTGCCAGCTCCCGCTGGGGGGGCTCCGCAACTAATGAAAAACTGTTTTTT. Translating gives CASSRWGGSATNEKLFF. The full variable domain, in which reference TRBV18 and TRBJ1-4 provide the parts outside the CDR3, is NAGVMQNPRHLVRRRGQEARLRCSPMKGHSHVYWYRQLPEEGLKFMVYLQKENIIDESGMPKERFSAEFPKEGPSILRIQQVVRGDSAAYFCASSRWGGSATNEKLFFGSGTQLSVL.

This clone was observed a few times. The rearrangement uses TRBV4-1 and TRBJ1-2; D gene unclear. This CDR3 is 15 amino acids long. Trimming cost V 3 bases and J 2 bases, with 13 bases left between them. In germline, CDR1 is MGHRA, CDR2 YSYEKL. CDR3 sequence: CASSQGTPMNYGYTF. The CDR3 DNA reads TGCGCCAGCAGCCAGGGCACGCCGATGAACTATGGCTACACCTTC.

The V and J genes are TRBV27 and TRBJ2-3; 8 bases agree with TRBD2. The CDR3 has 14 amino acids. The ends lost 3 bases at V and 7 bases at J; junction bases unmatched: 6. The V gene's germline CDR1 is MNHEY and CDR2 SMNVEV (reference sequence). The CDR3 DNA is TGTGCCAGCAGTTTCGGGGGGGGAGGGAATACGCAGTATTTT. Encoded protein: CASSFGGGGNTQYF.

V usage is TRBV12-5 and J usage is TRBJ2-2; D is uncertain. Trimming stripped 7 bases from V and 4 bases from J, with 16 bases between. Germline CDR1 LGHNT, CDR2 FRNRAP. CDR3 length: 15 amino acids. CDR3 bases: TGTGCTAGTGCCCGGGTGGAAGTGGCCACCGGGGAGCTGTTTTTT. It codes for CASARVEVATGELFF.

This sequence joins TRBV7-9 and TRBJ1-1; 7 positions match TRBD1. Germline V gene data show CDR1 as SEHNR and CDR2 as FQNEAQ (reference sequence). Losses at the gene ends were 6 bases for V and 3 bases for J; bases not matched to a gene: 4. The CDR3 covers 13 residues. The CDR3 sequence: CASRLTGDTEAFF. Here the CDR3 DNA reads TGTGCCAGCAGGCTCACAGGGGACACTGAAGCTTTCTTT.

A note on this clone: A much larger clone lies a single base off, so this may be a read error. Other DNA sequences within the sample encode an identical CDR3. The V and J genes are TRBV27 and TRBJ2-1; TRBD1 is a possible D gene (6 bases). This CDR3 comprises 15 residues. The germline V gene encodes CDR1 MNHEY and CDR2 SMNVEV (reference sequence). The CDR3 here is CASSLSNQGYNEQFF. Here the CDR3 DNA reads TGCGCCAGCAGTTTATCGAACCAGGGGTACAATGAGCAGTTCTTC.

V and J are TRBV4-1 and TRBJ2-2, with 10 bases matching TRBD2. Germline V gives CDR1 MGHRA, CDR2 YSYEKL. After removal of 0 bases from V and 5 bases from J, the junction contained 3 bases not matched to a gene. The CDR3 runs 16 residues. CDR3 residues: CASSQEGSGGTGELFF. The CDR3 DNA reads TGCGCCAGCAGCCAAGAGGGTAGCGGGGGGACCGGGGAGCTGTTTTTT.

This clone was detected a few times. CDR3 sequence (DNA): TGTGCCAGCAGGGCAACAGGTGGGGATCAGCCCCAGCATTTT. Its translation is CASRATGGDQPQHF. The V and J genes are TRBV6-1 and TRBJ1-5; possible D gene TRBD1, 5 bases. Trimming took off 6 bases at V and 5 bases at J, with 14 bases between the two ends. This CDR3 has 14 residues. Germline assignment: CDR1 MNHNS and CDR2 SASEGT.

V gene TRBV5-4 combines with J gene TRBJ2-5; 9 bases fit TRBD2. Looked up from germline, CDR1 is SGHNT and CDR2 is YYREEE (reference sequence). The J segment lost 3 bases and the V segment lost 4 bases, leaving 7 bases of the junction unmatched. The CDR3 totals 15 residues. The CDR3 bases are TGTGCCAGCAGCACCGGGACTAGCTTTGAAGAGACCCAGTACTTC. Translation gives CASSTGTSFEETQYF.

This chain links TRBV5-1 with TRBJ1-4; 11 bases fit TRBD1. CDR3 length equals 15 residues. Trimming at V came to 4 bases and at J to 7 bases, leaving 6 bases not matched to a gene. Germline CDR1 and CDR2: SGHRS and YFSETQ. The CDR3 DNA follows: TGCGCCAGCAGCGCAACTGGGACAGGGGGTGAAAAACTGTTTTTT. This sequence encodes CASSATGTGGEKLFF.

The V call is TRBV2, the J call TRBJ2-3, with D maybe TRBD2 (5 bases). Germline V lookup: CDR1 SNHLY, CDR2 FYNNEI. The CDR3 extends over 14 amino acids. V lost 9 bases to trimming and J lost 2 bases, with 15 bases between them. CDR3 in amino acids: CASSGGLTTDTQYF. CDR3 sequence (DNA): TGTGCCAGTTCCGGCGGGCTTACCACAGATACGCAGTATTTT.

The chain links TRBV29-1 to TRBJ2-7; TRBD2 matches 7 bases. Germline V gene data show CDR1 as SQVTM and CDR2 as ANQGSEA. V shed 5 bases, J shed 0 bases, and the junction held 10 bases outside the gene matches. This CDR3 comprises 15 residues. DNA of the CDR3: TGCAGCGTTAGCTCAGCGGGAAAGCCCTCCTACGAGCAGTACTTC. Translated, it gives CSVSSAGKPSYEQYF.

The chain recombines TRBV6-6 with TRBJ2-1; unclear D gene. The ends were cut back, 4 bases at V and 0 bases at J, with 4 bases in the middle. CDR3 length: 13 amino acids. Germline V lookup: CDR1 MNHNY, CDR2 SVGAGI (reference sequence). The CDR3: CASSLDSYNEQFF. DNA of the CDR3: TGTGCCAGCAGTTTAGACTCCTACAATGAGCAGTTCTTC.

The CDR3 loop reads CASSPKTGVGYEQYF. As DNA, the CDR3 is TGTGCCAGTAGTCCCAAAACAGGAGTGGGTTACGAGCAGTACTTC. The rearrangement uses TRBV19 and TRBJ2-7; D possibly corresponds to TRBD1 (5 bases). The CDR3 runs 15 residues. Trimming took off 5 bases at V and 4 bases at J, with 18 bases between the two ends. Germline lookup yields CDR1 LNHDA and CDR2 SQIVND (reference sequence).

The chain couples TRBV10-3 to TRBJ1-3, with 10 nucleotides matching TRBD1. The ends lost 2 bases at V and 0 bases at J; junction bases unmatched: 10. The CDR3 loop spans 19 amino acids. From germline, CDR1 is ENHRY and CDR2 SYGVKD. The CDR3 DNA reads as TGTGCCATCAGTGAGATCCGGGACAGGGGCTTGGGCTCTGGAAACACCATATATTTT. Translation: CAISEIRDRGLGSGNTIYF.

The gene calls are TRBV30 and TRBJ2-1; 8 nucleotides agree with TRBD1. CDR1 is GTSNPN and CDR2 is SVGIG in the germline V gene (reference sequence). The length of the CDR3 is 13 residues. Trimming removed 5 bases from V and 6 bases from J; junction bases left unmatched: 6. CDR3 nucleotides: TGTGCCTGGCAGGGGGCGCCCGGCAATGAGCAGTTCTTC. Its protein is CAWQGAPGNEQFF.

The CDR3 loop is CASSLVTPGQGLWNEQFF. The CDR3 DNA reads TGTGCCAGCAGCTTAGTTACCCCGGGACAGGGGTTGTGGAATGAGCAGTTCTTC. The rearrangement joins TRBV7-2 to TRBJ2-1; 10 bases agree with TRBD1. Germline V gives CDR1 SGHTA, CDR2 FQGNSA. This CDR3 has 18 amino acids. J gave up 7 bases and V 1 base, and 13 bases lay outside the gene matches.

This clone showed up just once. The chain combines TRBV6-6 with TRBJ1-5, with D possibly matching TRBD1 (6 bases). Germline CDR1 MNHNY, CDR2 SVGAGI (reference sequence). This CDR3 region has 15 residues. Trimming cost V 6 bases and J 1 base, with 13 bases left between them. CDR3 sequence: CASRPQGGSNQPQHF. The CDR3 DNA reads TGTGCCAGCAGGCCACAGGGTGGAAGCAATCAGCCCCAGCATTTT.

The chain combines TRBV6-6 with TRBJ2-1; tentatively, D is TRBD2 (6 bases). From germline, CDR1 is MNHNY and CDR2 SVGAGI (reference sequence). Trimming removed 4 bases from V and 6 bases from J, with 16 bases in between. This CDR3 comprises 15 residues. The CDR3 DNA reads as TGTGCCAGCAGTTCCAGGGCTGGGGGGTCCAATGAGCAGTTCTTC. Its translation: CASSSRAGGSNEQFF.

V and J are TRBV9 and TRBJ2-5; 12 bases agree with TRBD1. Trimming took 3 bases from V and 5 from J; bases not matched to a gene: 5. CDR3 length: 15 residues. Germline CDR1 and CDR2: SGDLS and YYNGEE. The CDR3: CASSAGTGGTETQYF. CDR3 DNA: TGTGCCAGCAGCGCAGGGACAGGGGGCACGGAGACCCAGTACTTC.